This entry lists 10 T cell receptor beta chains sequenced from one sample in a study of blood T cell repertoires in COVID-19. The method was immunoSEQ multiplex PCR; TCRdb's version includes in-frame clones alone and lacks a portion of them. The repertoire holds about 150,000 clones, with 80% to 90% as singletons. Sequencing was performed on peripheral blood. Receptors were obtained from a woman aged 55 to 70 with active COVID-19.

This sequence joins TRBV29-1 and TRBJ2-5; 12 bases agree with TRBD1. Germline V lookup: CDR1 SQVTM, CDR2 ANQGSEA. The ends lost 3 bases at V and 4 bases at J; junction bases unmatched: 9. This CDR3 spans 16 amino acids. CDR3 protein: CSVDDLGTGGTETQYF. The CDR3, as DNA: TGCAGCGTTGACGATCTCGGGACAGGGGGCACAGAGACCCAGTACTTC.

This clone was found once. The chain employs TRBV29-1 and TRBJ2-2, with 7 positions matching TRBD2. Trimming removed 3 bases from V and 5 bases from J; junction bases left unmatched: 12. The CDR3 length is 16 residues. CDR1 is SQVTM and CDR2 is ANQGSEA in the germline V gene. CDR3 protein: CSVDMGGRSLTGELFF. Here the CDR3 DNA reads TGCAGCGTTGACATGGGCGGGAGAAGTTTGACCGGGGAGCTGTTTTTT.

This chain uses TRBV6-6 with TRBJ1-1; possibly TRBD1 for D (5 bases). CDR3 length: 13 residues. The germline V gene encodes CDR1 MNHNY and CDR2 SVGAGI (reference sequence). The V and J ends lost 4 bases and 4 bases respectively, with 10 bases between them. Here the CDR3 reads CASSSTGSTEAFF. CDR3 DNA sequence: TGTGCCAGCAGTTCAACAGGTTCCACTGAAGCTTTCTTT.

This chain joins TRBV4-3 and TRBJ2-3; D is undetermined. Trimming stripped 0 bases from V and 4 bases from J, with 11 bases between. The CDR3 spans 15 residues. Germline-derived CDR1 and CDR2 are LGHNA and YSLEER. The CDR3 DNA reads TGCGCCAGCAGCCAAGATCTAGTACTGGCAGATACGCAGTATTTT. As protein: CASSQDLVLADTQYF.

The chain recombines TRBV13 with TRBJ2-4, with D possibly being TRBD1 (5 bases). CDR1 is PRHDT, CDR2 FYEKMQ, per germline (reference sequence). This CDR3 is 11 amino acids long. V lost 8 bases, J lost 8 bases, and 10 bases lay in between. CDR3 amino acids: CASGQGYIQYF. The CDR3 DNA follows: TGTGCCAGCGGGCAGGGATACATTCAGTACTTC.

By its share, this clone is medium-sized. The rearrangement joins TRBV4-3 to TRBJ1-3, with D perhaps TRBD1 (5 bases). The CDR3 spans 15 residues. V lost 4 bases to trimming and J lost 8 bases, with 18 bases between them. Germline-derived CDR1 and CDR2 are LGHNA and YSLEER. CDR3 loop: CASSLSTGSLDTIYF. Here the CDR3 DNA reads TGCGCCAGCAGCCTGTCTACAGGAAGCCTCGACACCATATATTTT.

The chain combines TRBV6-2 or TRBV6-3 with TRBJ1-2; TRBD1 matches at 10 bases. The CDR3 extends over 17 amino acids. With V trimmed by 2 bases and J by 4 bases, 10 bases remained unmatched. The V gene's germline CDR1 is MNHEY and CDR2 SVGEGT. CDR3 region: CASSYLPGQGRGYGYTF. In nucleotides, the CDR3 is TGTGCCAGCAGTTACCTCCCGGGACAGGGGAGGGGCTATGGCTACACCTTC.

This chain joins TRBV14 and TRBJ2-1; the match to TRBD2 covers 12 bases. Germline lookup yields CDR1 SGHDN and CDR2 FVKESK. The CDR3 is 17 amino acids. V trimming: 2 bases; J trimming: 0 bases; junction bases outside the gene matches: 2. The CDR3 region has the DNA TGTGCCAGCAGCCAACTGACTAGCGGGAGCTCCTACAATGAGCAGTTCTTC. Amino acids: CASSQLTSGSSYNEQFF.

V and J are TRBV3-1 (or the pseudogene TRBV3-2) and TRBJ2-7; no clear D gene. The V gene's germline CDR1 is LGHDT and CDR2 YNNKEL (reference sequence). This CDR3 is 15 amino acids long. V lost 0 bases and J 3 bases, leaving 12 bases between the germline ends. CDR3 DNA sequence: TGTGCCAGCAGCCAAGATTTGGTCAGGTTCTACGAGCAGTACTTC. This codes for CASSQDLVRFYEQYF.

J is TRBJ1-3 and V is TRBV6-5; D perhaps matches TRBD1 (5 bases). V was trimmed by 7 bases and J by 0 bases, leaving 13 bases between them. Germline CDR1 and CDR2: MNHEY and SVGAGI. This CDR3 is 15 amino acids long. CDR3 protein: CASKEGVSSGNTIYF. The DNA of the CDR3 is TGTGCCAGCAAAGAAGGGGTGAGCTCTGGAAACACCATATATTTT.